This paragraph reports one T cell receptor (beta chain). The antigen is not known. This sample was taken from a study of T cell responses to AZD1222 COVID-19 vaccine. Study outcomes and limitations: No repertoire was sampled before or during the peak T cell response, only after it.

CDR1 and CDR2 from the germline V gene are KGHDR and SFDVKD. The length of the CDR3 is 13 residues. V dropped 6 bases and J dropped 7 bases, with 12 bases sitting between them. Produced via immunoSEQ multiplex PCR; TCRdb's table is partial and in-frame only. The table has about 120,000 clones, roughly 90% seen once. The origin of this receptor is an adult in good health. V gene TRBV24-1 combines with J gene TRBJ2-1; possible D gene TRBD2, 5 bases. The sample in question was peripheral blood, obtained on day 0 of AZD1222 vaccination. For the CDR3, the DNA is TGTGCCACCAGTCCAAGCGGTTTGAATGAGCAGTTCTTC. It is translated as CATSPSGLNEQFF.